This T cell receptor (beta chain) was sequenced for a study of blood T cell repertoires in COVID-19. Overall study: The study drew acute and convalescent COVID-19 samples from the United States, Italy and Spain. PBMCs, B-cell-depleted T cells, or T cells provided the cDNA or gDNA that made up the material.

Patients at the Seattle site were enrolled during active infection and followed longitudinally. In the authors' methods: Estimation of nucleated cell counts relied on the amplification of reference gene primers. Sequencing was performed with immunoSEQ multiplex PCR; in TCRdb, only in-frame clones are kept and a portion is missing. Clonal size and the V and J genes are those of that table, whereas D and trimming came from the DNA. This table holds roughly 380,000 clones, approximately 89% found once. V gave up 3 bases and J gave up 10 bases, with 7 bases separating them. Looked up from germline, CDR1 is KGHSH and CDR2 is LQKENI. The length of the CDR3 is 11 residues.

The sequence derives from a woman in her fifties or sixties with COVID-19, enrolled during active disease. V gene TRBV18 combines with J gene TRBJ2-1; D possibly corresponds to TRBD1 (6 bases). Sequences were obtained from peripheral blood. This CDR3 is CASSPDREQFF. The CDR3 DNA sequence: TGTGCCAGCTCACCCGACAGGGAGCAGTTCTTC.